This T cell receptor beta chain was documented in a study of blood T cell repertoires in COVID-19. The germline V gene has CDR1 SGHDT and CDR2 YYEEEE. Trimming took 2 bases from V and 8 from J; bases not matched to a gene: 3. This CDR3 comprises 12 residues. Libraries were prepared by immunoSEQ multiplex PCR; TCRdb keeps only in-frame clonotypes and omits some of them. The table lists a few hundred thousand clones, around 91% of them singletons. The source of this sequence is a woman between 55 and 75 years old with COVID-19, enrolled during active disease. Sample: peripheral blood. The rearrangement joins TRBV5-6 to TRBJ1-1, with 7 bases identical to TRBD1. The CDR3 coding sequence is TGTGCCAGCAGCTTTCCACAGGGGGAAGCTTTCTTT. It translates to CASSFPQGEAFF. Combining the CDR3 with reference TRBV5-6 and TRBJ1-1 gives the whole variable domain DAGVTQSPTHLIKTRGQQVTLRCSPKSGHDTVSWYQQALGQGPQFIFQYYEEEERQRGNFPDRFSGHQFPNYSSELNVNALLLGDSALYLCASSFPQGEAFFGQGTRLTVV.